The present entry profiles one T cell receptor beta chain with its context. Over chemoradiotherapy, repertoires were sampled more than once. TCRdb's table, derived via immunoSEQ multiplex PCR, lists solely in-frame clones and lacks some. The sample has around 2,500 clones, about 88% seen once. CDR3 size: 11 residues. V lost 4 bases, J lost 5 bases, and 5 bases lay in between. CDR1 MNHEY and CDR2 SVGAGI come from the germline V gene. This sample is drawn from a study of chemoradiotherapy in HPV16-positive cancers. Overall study: Candidate HPV-specific T-cell clones and common TCR motifs came from functional assays in two HPV16-positive patients.

This material consisted of tumor tissue, taken from a patient who underwent chemoradiotherapy. The sequence was collected from a human donor with HPV-associated anogenital cancer. This chain connects TRBV6-5 to TRBJ2-5; a possible D gene is TRBD2 (5 bases). The CDR3 DNA reads as TGTGCCAGCAGTTCGGGGGAGACCCAGTACTTC. Its protein product is CASSSGETQYF.